The clone carrying this TCR beta chain was picked up many times. At one boundary the junction diverges from the germline segment, which might be a read error. The CDR3 loop spans 16 amino acids. Germline CDR1 is SGHRS and CDR2 is YFSETQ. This specimen comes from a study of regulatory T cells in long-lasting Graves disease. iRepertoire HTBI primers and Arm-PCR of CDR3 regions built TCR beta libraries. From the multiplex PCR reads, TCRdb called clonotypes with MiXCR, one entry per CDR3 protein. This table holds about 610,000 distinct CDR3 sequences, about 16% found once. Indicated time point: newly diagnosed GD, antithyroid drugs for less than 3 months. The authors made the TCR library using RNA they extracted from PBMCs. The same sample was also used in a study of T cells in Graves' hyperthyroidism and ophthalmopathy.

The chain employs TRBV5-1 and TRBJ2-2; TRBD1 aligns across 9 bases. The sample consisted of peripheral blood mononuclear cells (PBMCs), taken at new diagnosis, from a patient treated with antithyroid drugs. The receptor comes from a man in his late teens or twenties with Graves disease. CDR3 nucleotide sequence: TGTGCCAGCAGCCACACGGGACAGGGATCCACCGGGGAGCTGTTTTTT. Residues: CASSHTGQGSTGELFF.